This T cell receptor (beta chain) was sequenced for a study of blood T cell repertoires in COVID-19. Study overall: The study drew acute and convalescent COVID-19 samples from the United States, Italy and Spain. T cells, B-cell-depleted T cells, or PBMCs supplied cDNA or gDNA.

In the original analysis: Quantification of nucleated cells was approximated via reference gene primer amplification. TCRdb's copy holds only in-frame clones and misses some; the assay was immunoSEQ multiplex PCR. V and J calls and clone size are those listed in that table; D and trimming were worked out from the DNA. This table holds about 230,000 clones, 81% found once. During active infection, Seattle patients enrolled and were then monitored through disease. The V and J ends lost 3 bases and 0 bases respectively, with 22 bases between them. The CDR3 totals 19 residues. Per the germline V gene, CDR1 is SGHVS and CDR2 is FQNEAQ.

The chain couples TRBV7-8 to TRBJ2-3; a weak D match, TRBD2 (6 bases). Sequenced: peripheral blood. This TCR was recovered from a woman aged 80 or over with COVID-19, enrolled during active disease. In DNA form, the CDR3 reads TGTGCCAGCAGCTTTCCCATGGGGGAGGTATATTCTAGCACAGATACGCAGTATTTT. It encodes CASSFPMGEVYSSTDTQYF. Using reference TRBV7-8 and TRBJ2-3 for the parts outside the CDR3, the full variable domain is GAGVSQSPRYKVAKRGQDVALRCDPISGHVSLFWYQQALGQGPEFLTYFQNEAQLDKSGLPSDRFFAERPEGSVSTLKIQRTQQEDSAVYLCASSFPMGEVYSSTDTQYFGPGTRLTVL.